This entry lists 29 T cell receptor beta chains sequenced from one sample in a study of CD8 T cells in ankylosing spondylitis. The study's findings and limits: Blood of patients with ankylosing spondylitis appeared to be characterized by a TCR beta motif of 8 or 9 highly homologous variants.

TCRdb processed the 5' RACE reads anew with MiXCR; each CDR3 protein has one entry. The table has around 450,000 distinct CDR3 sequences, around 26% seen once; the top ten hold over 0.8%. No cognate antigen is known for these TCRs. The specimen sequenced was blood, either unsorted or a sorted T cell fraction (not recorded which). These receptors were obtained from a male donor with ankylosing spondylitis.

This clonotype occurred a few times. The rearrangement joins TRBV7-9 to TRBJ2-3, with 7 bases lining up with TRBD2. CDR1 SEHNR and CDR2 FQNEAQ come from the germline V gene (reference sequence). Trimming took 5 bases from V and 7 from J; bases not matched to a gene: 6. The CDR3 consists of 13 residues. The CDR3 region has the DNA TGTGCCAGCAGCAGAGCCGGGGGGAATACGCAGTATTTT. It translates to CASSRAGGNTQYF.

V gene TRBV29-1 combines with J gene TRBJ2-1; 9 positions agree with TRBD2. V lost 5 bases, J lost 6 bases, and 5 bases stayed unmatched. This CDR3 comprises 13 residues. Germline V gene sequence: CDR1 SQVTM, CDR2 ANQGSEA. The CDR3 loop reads CSVRAGGRNEQFF. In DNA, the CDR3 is TGCAGCGTTCGAGCGGGAGGACGCAATGAGCAGTTCTTC.

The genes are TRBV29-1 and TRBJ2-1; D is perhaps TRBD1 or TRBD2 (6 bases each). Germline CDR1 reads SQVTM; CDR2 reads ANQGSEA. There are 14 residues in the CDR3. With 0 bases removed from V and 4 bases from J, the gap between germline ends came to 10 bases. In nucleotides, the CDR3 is TGCAGCGTTGAAGAAGGGGGGAAGTACAATGAGCAGTTCTTC. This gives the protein CSVEEGGKYNEQFF.

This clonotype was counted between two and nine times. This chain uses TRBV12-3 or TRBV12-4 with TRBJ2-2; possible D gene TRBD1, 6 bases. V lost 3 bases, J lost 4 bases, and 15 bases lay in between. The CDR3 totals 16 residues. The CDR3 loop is CASSFGPGTTTGELFF. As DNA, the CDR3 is TGTGCCAGCAGTTTTGGTCCCGGGACAACCACCGGGGAGCTGTTTTTT.

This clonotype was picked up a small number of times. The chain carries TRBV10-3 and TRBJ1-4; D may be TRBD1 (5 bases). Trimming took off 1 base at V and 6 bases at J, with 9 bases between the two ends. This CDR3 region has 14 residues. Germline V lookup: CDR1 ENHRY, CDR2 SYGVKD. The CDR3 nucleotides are TGTGCCATCAGTGAGTGGCAGGGTCATGAAAAACTGTTTTTT. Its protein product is CAISEWQGHEKLFF.

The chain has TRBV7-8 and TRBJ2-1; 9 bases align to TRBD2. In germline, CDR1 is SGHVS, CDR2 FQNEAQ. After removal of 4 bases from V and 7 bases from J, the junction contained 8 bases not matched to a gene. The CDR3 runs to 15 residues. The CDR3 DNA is TGTGCCAGCAGCTCTCAGCGGGAGGTCGGAAATGAGCAGTTCTTC. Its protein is CASSSQREVGNEQFF.

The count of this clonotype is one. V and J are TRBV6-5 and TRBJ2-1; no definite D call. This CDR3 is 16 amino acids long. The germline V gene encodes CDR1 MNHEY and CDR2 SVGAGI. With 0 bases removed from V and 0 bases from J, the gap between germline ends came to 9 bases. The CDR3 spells CASSYSYVSSYNEQFF. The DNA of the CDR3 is TGTGCCAGCAGTTACTCATACGTAAGCTCCTACAATGAGCAGTTCTTC.

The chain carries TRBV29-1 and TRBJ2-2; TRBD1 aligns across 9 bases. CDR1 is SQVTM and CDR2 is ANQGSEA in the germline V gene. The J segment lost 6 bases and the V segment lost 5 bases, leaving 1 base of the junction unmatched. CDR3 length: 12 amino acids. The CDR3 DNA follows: TGCAGCGTTAGACAGGGGGCCGGGGAGCTGTTTTTT. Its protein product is CSVRQGAGELFF.

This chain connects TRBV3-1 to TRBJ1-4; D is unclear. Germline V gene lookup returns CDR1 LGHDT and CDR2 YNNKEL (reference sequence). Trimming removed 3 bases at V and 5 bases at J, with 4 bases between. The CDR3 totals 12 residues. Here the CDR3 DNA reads TGTGCCAGCAGCCACAAGAATGAAAAACTGTTTTTT. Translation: CASSHKNEKLFF.

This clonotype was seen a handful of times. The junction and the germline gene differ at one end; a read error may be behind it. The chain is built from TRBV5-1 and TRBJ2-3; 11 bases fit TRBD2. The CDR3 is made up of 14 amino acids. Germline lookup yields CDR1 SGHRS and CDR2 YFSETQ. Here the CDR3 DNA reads TGTGCCAGCAGTTCTAGCGGGAGGACAGATACGCAGTATTTT. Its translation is CASSSSGRTDTQYF.

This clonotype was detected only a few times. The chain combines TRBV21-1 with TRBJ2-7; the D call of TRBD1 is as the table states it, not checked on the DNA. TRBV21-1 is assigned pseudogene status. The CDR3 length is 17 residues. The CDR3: CASSKGPNTGGEREQYV. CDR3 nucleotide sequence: TGTGCCAGCAGCAAAGGCCCTAATACAGGGGGAGAACGGGAGCAGTACGTC.

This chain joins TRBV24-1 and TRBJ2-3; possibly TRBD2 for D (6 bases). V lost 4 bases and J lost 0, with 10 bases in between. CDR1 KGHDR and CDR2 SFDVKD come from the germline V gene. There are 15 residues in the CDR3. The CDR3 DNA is TGTGCCACCAGTGACGCCGGGACTAGCACAGATACGCAGTATTTT. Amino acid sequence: CATSDAGTSTDTQYF.

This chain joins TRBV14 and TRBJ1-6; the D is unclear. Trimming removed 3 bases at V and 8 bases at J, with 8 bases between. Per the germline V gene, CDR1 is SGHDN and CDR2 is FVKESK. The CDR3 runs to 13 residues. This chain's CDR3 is CASSHGLDSPLHF. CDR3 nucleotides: TGTGCCAGCAGCCACGGCCTCGATTCACCCCTCCACTTT.

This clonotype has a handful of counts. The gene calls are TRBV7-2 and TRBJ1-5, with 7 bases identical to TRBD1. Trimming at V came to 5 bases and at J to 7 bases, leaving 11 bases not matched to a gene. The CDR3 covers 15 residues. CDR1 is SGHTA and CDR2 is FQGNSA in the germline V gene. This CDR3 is CASSPPGQERQPQHF. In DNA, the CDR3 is TGTGCCAGCAGCCCCCCAGGACAGGAACGGCAGCCCCAGCATTTT.

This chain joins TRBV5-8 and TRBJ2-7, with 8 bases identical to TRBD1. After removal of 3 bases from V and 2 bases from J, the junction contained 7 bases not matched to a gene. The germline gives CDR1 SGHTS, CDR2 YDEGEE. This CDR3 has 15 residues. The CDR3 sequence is CASSSRTGPTYEQYF. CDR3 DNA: TGTGCCAGCAGCTCTAGGACAGGGCCTACCTACGAGCAGTACTTC.

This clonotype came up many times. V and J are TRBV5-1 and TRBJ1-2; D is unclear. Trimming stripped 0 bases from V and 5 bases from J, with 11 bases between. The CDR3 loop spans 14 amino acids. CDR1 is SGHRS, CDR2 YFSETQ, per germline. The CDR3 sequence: CASSLEVTVYGYTF. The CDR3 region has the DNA TGCGCCAGCAGCTTGGAGGTGACCGTATATGGCTACACCTTC.

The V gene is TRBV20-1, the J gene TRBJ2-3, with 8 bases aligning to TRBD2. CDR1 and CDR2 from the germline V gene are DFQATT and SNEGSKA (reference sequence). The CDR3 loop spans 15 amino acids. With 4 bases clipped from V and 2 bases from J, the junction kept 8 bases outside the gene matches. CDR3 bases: TGCAGTGCTATGAGGGGTAGCGGGGTCACAGATACGCAGTATTTT. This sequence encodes CSAMRGSGVTDTQYF.

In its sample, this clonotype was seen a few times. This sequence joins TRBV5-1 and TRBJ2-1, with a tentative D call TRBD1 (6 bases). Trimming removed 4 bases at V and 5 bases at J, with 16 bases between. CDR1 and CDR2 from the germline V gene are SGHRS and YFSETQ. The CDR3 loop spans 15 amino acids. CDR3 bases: TGCGCCAGCAGCCGCACCGGGACAATAAACAATGAGCAGTTCTTC. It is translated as CASSRTGTINNEQFF. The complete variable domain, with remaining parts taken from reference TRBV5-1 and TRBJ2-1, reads KAGVTQTPRYLIKTRGQQVTLSCSPISGHRSVSWYQQTPGQGLQFLFEYFSETQRNKGNFPGRFSGRQFSNSRSEMNVSTLELGDSALYLCASSRTGTINNEQFFGPGTRLTVL.

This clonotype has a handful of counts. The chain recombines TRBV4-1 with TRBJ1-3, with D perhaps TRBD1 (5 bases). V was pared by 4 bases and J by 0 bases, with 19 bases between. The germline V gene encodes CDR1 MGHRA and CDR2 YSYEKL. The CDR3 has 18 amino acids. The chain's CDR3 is CASSPRGYGESSGNTIYF. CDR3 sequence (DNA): TGCGCCAGCAGCCCTCGGGGCTACGGGGAAAGCTCTGGAAACACCATATATTTT.

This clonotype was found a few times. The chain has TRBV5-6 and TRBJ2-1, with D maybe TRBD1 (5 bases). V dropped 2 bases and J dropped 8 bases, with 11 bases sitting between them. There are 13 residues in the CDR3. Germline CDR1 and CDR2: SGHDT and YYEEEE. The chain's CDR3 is CASSFADRDEQFF. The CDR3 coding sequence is TGTGCCAGCAGCTTTGCCGACAGAGATGAGCAGTTCTTC.

This CDR3 is CASSERGGNQPQHF. For the CDR3, the DNA is TGTGCCTCCTCCGAGCGAGGGGGCAATCAGCCCCAGCATTTT. V is TRBV19 and J is TRBJ1-5, with D possibly matching TRBD1 (5 bases). Between the trimmed V and J ends, which lost 11 bases and 2 bases, there was a span of 16 bases. Germline CDR1 LNHDA, CDR2 SQIVND (reference sequence). The CDR3 spans 14 residues.

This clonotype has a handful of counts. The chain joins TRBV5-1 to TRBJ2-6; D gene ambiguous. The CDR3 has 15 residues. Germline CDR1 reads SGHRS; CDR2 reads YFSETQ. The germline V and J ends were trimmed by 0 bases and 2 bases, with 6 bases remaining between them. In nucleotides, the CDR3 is TGCGCCAGCAGCTTGGGGGTTGCTGGGGCCAACGTCCTGACTTTC. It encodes CASSLGVAGANVLTF.

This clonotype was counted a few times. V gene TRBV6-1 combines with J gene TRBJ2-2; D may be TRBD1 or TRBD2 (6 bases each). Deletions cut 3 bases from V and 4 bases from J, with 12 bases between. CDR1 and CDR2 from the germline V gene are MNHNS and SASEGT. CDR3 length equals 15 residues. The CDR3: CASSEIRGATGELFF. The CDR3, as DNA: TGTGCCAGCAGTGAGATAAGGGGGGCCACCGGGGAGCTGTTTTTT.

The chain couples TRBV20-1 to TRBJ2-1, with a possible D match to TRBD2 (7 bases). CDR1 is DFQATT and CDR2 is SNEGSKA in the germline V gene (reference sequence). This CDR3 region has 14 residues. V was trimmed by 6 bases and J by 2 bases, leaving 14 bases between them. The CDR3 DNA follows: TGCAGTGCCGCGGGGGCCCTTACCTACAATGAGCAGTTCTTC. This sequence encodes CSAAGALTYNEQFF.

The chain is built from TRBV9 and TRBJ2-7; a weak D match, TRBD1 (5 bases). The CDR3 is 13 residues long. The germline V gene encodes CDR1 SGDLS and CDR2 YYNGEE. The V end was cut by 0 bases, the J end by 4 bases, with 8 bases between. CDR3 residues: CASSVETAYEQYF. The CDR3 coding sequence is TGTGCCAGCAGCGTAGAGACAGCGTACGAGCAGTACTTC. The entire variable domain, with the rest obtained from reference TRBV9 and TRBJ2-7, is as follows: DSGVTQTPKHLITATGQRVTLRCSPRSGDLSVYWYQQSLDQGLQFLIQYYNGEERAKGNILERFSAQQFPDLHSELNLSSLELGDSALYFCASSVETAYEQYFGPGTRLTVT.

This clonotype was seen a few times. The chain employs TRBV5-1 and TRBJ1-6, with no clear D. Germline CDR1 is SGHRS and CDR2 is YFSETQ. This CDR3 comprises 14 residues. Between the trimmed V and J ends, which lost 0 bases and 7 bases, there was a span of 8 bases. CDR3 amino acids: CASSLDGRNSPLHF. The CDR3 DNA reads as TGCGCCAGCAGCTTGGACGGCCGGAATTCACCCCTCCACTTT.

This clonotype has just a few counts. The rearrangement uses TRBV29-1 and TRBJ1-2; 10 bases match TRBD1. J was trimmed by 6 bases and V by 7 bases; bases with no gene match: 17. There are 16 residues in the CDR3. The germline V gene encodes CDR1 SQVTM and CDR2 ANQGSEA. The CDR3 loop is CSAFTVRDRGYHGYTF. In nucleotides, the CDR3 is TGCAGCGCCTTCACCGTCCGGGACAGGGGATATCATGGCTACACCTTC.

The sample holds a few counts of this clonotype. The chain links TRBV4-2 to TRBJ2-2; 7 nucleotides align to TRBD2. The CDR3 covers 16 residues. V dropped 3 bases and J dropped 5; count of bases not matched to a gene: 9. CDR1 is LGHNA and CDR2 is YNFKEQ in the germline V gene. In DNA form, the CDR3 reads TGTGCCAGCAGCCACACGGGACTAACTCGTACCGGGGAGCTGTTTTTT. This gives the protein CASSHTGLTRTGELFF.

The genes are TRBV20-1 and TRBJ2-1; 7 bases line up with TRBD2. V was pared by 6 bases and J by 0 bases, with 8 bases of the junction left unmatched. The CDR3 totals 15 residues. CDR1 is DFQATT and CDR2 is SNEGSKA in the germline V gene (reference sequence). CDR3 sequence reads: CSAQMGGSSYNEQFF. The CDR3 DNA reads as TGCAGTGCCCAGATGGGGGGGAGCTCCTACAATGAGCAGTTCTTC.